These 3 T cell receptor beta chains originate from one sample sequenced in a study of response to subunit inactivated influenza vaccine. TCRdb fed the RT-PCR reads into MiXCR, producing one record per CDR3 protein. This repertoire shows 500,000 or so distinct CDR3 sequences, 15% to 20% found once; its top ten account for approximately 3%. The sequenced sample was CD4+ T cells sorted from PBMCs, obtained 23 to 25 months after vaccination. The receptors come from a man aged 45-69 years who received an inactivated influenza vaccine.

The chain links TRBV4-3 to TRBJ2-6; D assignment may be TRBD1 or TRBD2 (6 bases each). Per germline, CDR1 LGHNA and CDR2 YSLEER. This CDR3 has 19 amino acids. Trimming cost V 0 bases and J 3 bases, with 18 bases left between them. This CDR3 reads CASSQDGGGVDGGANVLTF. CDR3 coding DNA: TGCGCCAGCAGCCAAGATGGGGGCGGGGTAGATGGTGGGGCCAACGTCCTGACTTTC.

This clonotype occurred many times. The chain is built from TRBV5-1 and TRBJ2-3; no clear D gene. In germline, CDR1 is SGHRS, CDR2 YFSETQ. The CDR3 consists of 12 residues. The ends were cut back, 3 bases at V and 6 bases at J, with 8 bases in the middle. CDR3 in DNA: TGCGCCAGCAGCTCCAGTATGGATACGCAGTATTTT. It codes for CASSSSMDTQYF.

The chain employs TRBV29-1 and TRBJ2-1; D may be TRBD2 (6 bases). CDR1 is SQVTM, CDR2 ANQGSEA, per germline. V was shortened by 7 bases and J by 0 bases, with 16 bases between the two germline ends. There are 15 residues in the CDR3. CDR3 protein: CSGGSGYSSYNEQFF. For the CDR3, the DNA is TGCAGCGGGGGGAGCGGGTACAGCTCCTACAATGAGCAGTTCTTC.